These T cell receptor beta chains were read from a single sample in a study of OX40 agonist ivuxolimab in advanced cancers. Profiled with immunoSEQ multiplex PCR; TCRdb holds only in-frame clones, not every one. The table lists over 60,000 clones, around 84% of them singletons. Sequenced here: CD4+ or CD8+ T cells sorted from blood, sampled in a trial of the OX40 agonist ivuxolimab. The receptor source for this set is an adult with an advanced solid tumor such as melanoma, head and neck, liver or kidney cancer. The CDR3 runs from the conserved cysteine through the conserved F or W. The D gene is left open where the match is weak. Clone sizes are given selectively: once, few, many, or a class where the clone is expanded.

j_gene | abundance | v_gene | d_gene | CDR3nt | CDR3aa
TRBJ2-3 | NA | TRBV5-1 | NA | TGCGCCAGCAGCTCTTACCAGTACGATACGCAGTATTTT | CASSSYQYDTQYF
TRBJ2-4 | NA | TRBV18 | NA | TGTGCCAGCTCACCACCAGGGGACGCCATTCAGTACTTC | CASSPPGDAIQYF
TRBJ2-1 | once | TRBV30 | NA | TGTGCCGGTAGACGTTGGCCTTCCTACAATGAGCAGTTCTTC | CAGRRWPSYNEQFF
TRBJ1-2 | NA | TRBV6-6 | TRBD1 | TGTGCCAGCAGTTACGGCCAGGGGGCCAACTATGGCTACACCTTC | CASSYGQGANYGYTF
TRBJ1-4 | NA | TRBV10-2 | TRBD1 | TGCGCCAGCAGTGCCGGGACAGGGTTTGAACTGTTTTTT | CASSAGTGFELFF
TRBJ2-3 | NA | TRBV7-2 | NA | TGTGCCAGCAGCGAGCCCAGAGTCCCAGATACGCAGTATTTT | CASSEPRVPDTQYF
TRBJ2-1 | NA | TRBV12-5 | NA | TGTGCTAGTGGCCCTGGACTAAACTCCTACAATGAGCAGTTCTTC | CASGPGLNSYNEQFF
TRBJ2-3 | NA | TRBV6-1 | NA | TGTGCCAGCAGTGAAGGGGCCCTTCAGGTAGGAGATACGCAGTATTTT | CASSEGALQVGDTQYF
TRBJ2-1 | once | TRBV7-2 | NA | TGTGCCAGCAGCTTGGCAGGCGGGAATGAGCAGTTCTTC | CASSLAGGNEQFF
TRBJ1-6 | NA | TRBV2 | NA | TGTGCCAGCACCTTTACCCCCCAAGGCTCACCCCTCCACTTT | CASTFTPQGSPLHF
TRBJ2-5 | NA | TRBV7-9 | TRBD2 | TGTGCCAGCAGCCCCAAGAGGTCGCCTAGCGGGAAAGAGACCCAGTACTTC | CASSPKRSPSGKETQYF
TRBJ2-7 | NA | TRBV28 | TRBD2 | TGTGCCAGCAGTGCTAGCGGAGGGGCCTACGAGCAGTACTTC | CASSASGGAYEQYF
TRBJ1-2 | NA | TRBV27 | TRBD1 | TGTGCCAGCAGAAGACAGGGCCAGTACTATGGCTACACCTTC | CASRRQGQYYGYTF
TRBJ1-5 | NA | TRBV27 | NA | TGTGCCAGCAGACCTGTACAGGGAGGTAATCAGCCCCAGCATTTT | CASRPVQGGNQPQHF
TRBJ1-1 | NA | TRBV29-1 | NA | TGCAGCGTTGGAAGGGAAAGAGCTGAAGCTTTCTTT | CSVGRERAEAFF
TRBJ2-1 | NA | TRBV5-6 | TRBD2 | TGTGCCAGCAGCTTGGTGATCCTAGCGGGGGGGAATGAGCAGTTCTTC | CASSLVILAGGNEQFF
TRBJ2-5 | NA | TRBV7-2 | NA | TGTGCCAGCAGCTTAGGGGCAGGGGGGTATGAGACCCAGTACTTC | CASSLGAGGYETQYF
TRBJ2-7 | NA | TRBV7-2 | NA | TGTGCCAGCAAAACAGGGAACAATGCCTACGAGCAGTACTTC | CASKTGNNAYEQYF
TRBJ2-3 | NA | TRBV18 | TRBD2 | TGTGCCAGCTCGCAGGGACCGGGACTAGCGGGAGGGCCGGGCACAGATACGCAGTATTTT | CASSQGPGLAGGPGTDTQYF
TRBJ2-7 | once | TRBV6-1 | TRBD1 | TGTGCCAGCAGTGAAGGCGACAGGGGGTGGTACGAGCAGTACTTC | CASSEGDRGWYEQYF
TRBJ1-1 | NA | TRBV27 | TRBD1 | TGTGCCAGCAGTTCGAAGACAGGGGCTGGGACTGAAGCTTTCTTT | CASSSKTGAGTEAFF
TRBJ2-3 | NA | TRBV5-1 | NA | TGCGCCAGCAGCTTGGGGGGTGACCGGGGCACAGATACGCAGTATTTT | CASSLGGDRGTDTQYF
TRBJ1-3 | NA | TRBV5-4 | TRBD1 | TGTGCCAGCAGCGTTGACAGGGTTGGAAACACCATATATTTT | CASSVDRVGNTIYF
TRBJ1-4 | NA | TRBV30 | NA | TGTGCCTGGCAACAGGCTTTTCTCGAGGAAAAACTGTTTTTT | CAWQQAFLEEKLFF
TRBJ2-7 | NA | TRBV28 | TRBD2 | TGTGCCAGCAGGGCGGGACTAGCGTGGGACGAGCAGTACTTC | CASRAGLAWDEQYF
TRBJ1-3 | NA | TRBV2 | NA | TGTGCCAGCAGGGACGTAGCGGGGGAGGACACCATATATTTT | CASRDVAGEDTIYF
TRBJ2-7 | NA | TRBV7-2 | NA | TGTGCCAGCAGCTTAGCGGGGGACGGGAGAGCCTACGAGCAGTACTTC | CASSLAGDGRAYEQYF
TRBJ2-3 | NA | TRBV4-1 | NA | TGCGCCAGCAGCCAAAAAAGTGGGGCAGGGGTGCATACGCAGTATTTT | CASSQKSGAGVHTQYF
TRBJ1-2 | NA | TRBV28 | NA | TGTGCCAGCAGTTTAGGAGACAGGACTGTCTATGGCTACACCTTC | CASSLGDRTVYGYTF
TRBJ1-3 | NA | TRBV30 | NA | TGTGCCTGGAGTGGGGGTGACAGGCGTGGAAACACCATATATTTT | CAWSGGDRRGNTIYF
TRBJ2-1 | NA | TRBV11-2 | NA | TGTGCCAGCAGCCCTGACAGAATCTACAATGAGCAGTTCTTC | CASSPDRIYNEQFF
TRBJ2-2 | once | TRBV6-5 | NA | TGTGCCAGCAGCACCGGGCTCTACACCGGGGAGCTGTTTTTT | CASSTGLYTGELFF
TRBJ1-3 | once | TRBV27 | NA | TGTGCCAGCAGTTTATTCGCCGATGGTCAGGGGTTCGGAAACACCATATATTTT | CASSLFADGQGFGNTIYF
TRBJ1-1 | NA | TRBV5-6 | NA | TGTGCCAGCAGGCAGGGACGGACTGAAGCTTTCTTT | CASRQGRTEAFF
TRBJ1-2 | NA | TRBV18 | TRBD1 | TGTGCCAGCTCACCATCAGGGGGCGTCGATGGCTACACCTTC | CASSPSGGVDGYTF
TRBJ1-2 | NA | TRBV6-1 | NA | TGTGCCAGCAGTGAAGGATATGGCTACACCTTC | CASSEGYGYTF
TRBJ2-5 | NA | TRBV11-3 | NA | TGTGCCAGCAGGCTGGATAGAACGGGGTTGAGGGAGACCCAGTACTTC | CASRLDRTGLRETQYF
TRBJ2-2 | NA | TRBV11-2 | TRBD1 | TGTGCCAGCAGCTTAGCTCTCTCCGGGACAGGGGTGACCGGGGAGCTGTTTTTT | CASSLALSGTGVTGELFF
TRBJ2-7 | NA | TRBV29-1 | TRBD1 | TGCAGCGTGACAGGGGGCAGTTTCTACGAGCAGTACTTC | CSVTGGSFYEQYF
TRBJ1-5 | NA | TRBV27 | TRBD1 | TGTGCCAGCAGTCTGGACAGGGGAATCGGTCAGCCCCAGCATTTT | CASSLDRGIGQPQHF
TRBJ1-5 | NA | TRBV27 | NA | TGTGCCAGCAGTTTACAGAGCAATCAGCCCCAGCATTTT | CASSLQSNQPQHF